This T cell receptor (beta chain) was retrieved from a study of blood T cell repertoires in COVID-19. The CDR3 runs 12 residues. V was pared by 1 base and J by 11 bases, with 4 bases of the junction left unmatched. Per the germline V gene, CDR1 is MNHEY and CDR2 is SVGAGI. TCRdb's table, derived via immunoSEQ multiplex PCR, lists solely in-frame clones and lacks some. The profile covers some 400,000 clones, with more than 70% appearing a single time and roughly 1.4% taken by the ten largest. This chain uses TRBV6-5 with TRBJ1-1; 7 nucleotides line up with TRBD1. This sequence originates from a man aged 25 to 40 who had recovered from COVID-19. The sample consisted of PBMCs or T cells enriched from blood (not recorded which). The DNA for the CDR3 is TGTGCCAGCAGTTACTTTGGACAGGCGGCTTTCTTT. Translation gives CASSYFGQAAFF.